These 3 T cell receptor beta chains were all obtained from the same sample, sequenced in a study of T cell changes during pregnancy in multiple sclerosis. Sequencing was performed with immunoSEQ multiplex PCR; in TCRdb, only in-frame clones are kept and a portion is missing. The sample includes 70,000 to 95,000 clones, approximately 94% of them seen just once. The specimen was peripheral blood, collected after pregnancy. The receptor source for this set is a female donor in good health, enrolled as a control in a pregnancy study.

The chain carries TRBV11-1 and TRBJ2-1; 8 bases agree with TRBD2. The CDR3 is 14 amino acids. The ends lost 4 bases at V and 9 bases at J; junction bases unmatched: 8. Germline CDR1 reads SGHAT; CDR2 reads FQDESV (reference sequence). This CDR3 is CASSSPGLVPEQFF. The CDR3 DNA reads TGTGCCAGCAGCTCACCGGGACTAGTGCCTGAGCAGTTCTTC.

The V and J genes are TRBV7-9 and TRBJ2-2; 8 bases are a match to TRBD2. The CDR3 totals 14 residues. The germline CDR1 and CDR2 sequences are SEHNR and FQNEAQ (reference sequence). J was trimmed by 7 bases and V by 7 bases; bases with no gene match: 8. The CDR3 coding sequence is TGTGCCAGCAACCTCGGGGGGGCTAACGGGGAGCTGTTTTTT. It codes for CASNLGGANGELFF.

The chain uses TRBV7-3 and TRBJ2-1, with D perhaps TRBD2 (5 bases). Germline assignment: CDR1 SGHTA and CDR2 FQGTGA. This CDR3 has 16 amino acids. The V gene lost 4 bases and the J gene lost 7 bases, with 20 bases spanning the gap. This chain's CDR3 is CASSWGMGRATNEQFF. The CDR3 nucleotides are TGTGCCAGCAGCTGGGGTATGGGGAGAGCTACAAATGAGCAGTTCTTC.